This T cell receptor (beta chain) came from a study of T cell responses to AZD1222 COVID-19 vaccine. The V gene's germline CDR1 is MNHEY and CDR2 SVGEGT. Trimming cost V 4 bases and J 0 bases, with 9 bases left between them. This CDR3 region has 15 residues. This clone was seen only once. Its target is not known. Measured with immunoSEQ multiplex PCR; TCRdb has only the in-frame clones, and not every one. The sample yields approximately 190,000 clones, 85% to 90% seen once. Study-wide results and caveats: Following two doses of AZD1222, Spike-specific TCR breadth and depth rose. Seropositive at baseline were only a handful of AZD1222 recipients.

Sequenced material: peripheral blood, taken on day 0 of MenACWY control vaccination. This TCR derives from an adult in good health. The V gene is TRBV6-2 or TRBV6-3, the J gene TRBJ1-4; no clear D gene. The CDR3 DNA is TGTGCCAGCAGTTTCGTCGGGGCAACTAATGAAAAACTGTTTTTT. It specifies CASSFVGATNEKLFF.